This passage covers 22 T cell receptor beta chains from one sample sequenced in a study of blood T cell repertoires in COVID-19. Generated by immunoSEQ multiplex PCR, the TCRdb table keeps only in-frame clones and is missing some. The table shows fewer than 200,000 clones, with almost 80% occurring only once. Sequenced: PBMCs or T cells enriched from blood (not recorded which). The source of these receptors is a woman between 50 and 59 years old who had recovered from COVID-19.

The chain joins TRBV5-3 to TRBJ2-3; perhaps TRBD2 as D (5 bases). TRBV5-3 is marked as an open reading frame, function uncertain. The CDR3 has 16 residues. The ends were cut back, 0 bases at V and 0 bases at J, with 11 bases in the middle. The CDR3 region has the DNA TGTGCCAGAAGCTTGGCTCGGGGAACTAGCACAGATACGCAGTATTTT. Translated, it gives CARSLARGTSTDTQYF.

The rearrangement uses TRBV19 and TRBJ1-2; 7 nucleotides match TRBD1. CDR1 and CDR2 from the germline V gene are LNHDA and SQIVND (reference sequence). V lost 7 bases, J lost 0 bases, and 11 bases stayed unmatched. The CDR3 contains 16 residues. CDR3 residues: CASTGPGGNANYGYTF. In nucleotides, the CDR3 is TGTGCCAGTACCGGGCCAGGGGGTAATGCTAACTATGGCTACACCTTC.

This clone was seen repeatedly, ten times or more. The chain carries TRBV19 and TRBJ1-2, with D possibly TRBD1 on 6 matching bases. The V end lost 6 bases, the J end lost 4 bases, and 21 bases lay between the germline ends. CDR3 length equals 16 residues. CDR1 LNHDA and CDR2 SQIVND come from the germline V gene (reference sequence). The CDR3 is CASSPELRGMGYGYTF. The CDR3 DNA is TGTGCCAGTAGCCCGGAGTTGAGGGGGATGGGCTATGGCTACACCTTC.

This clone was observed once. The rearrangement joins TRBV9 to TRBJ2-3; TRBD2 aligns across 9 bases. Trimming at V came to 3 bases and at J to 9 bases, leaving 2 bases not matched to a gene. The V gene's germline CDR1 is SGDLS and CDR2 YYNGEE. The CDR3 extends over 12 amino acids. CDR3 sequence reads: CASSETSGTQYF. CDR3 bases: TGTGCCAGCAGCGAGACTAGCGGCACGCAGTATTTT.

This clone was seen a few times. This chain uses TRBV6-2 or TRBV6-3 with TRBJ2-1; the D is unclear. The CDR3 length is 12 residues. Germline loops: CDR1 MNHEY, CDR2 SVGEGT. V lost 5 bases and J lost 10, with 12 bases in between. The CDR3 bases are TGTGCCAGCAGTCTCGCACAACGAGAGCAGTTCTTC. The encoded protein is CASSLAQREQFF.

This clone was seen only once. The chain couples TRBV4-2 to TRBJ1-1; TRBD1 might be the D (6 bases). The germline V gene has CDR1 LGHNA and CDR2 YNFKEQ. Trimming stripped 0 bases from V and 1 base from J, with 6 bases between. The CDR3 runs to 14 residues. For the CDR3, the DNA is TGTGCCAGCAGCCAAGACAGGGGGAACACTGAAGCTTTCTTT. Protein: CASSQDRGNTEAFF.

This clone was found once. The chain links TRBV7-9 to TRBJ2-7; D possibly corresponds to TRBD2 (6 bases). Per the germline V gene, CDR1 is SEHNR and CDR2 is FQNEAQ (reference sequence). The CDR3 has 13 residues. Trimming took off 6 bases at V and 2 bases at J, with 11 bases between the two ends. The CDR3 here is CASREGATYEQYF. The DNA of the CDR3 is TGTGCCAGCAGGGAGGGCGCAACCTACGAGCAGTACTTC.

This sequence joins TRBV19 and TRBJ2-5, with D unresolved. V gave up 6 bases and J gave up 7 bases, with 12 bases separating them. Germline lookup yields CDR1 LNHDA and CDR2 SQIVND (reference sequence). There are 12 residues in the CDR3. The CDR3 region is CASSRLSGTQYF. The DNA for the CDR3 is TGTGCCAGTAGCAGACTCTCGGGGACCCAGTACTTC.

This clone has only one observation. The chain employs TRBV5-1 and TRBJ2-3; TRBD1 matches at 7 bases. J gave up 4 bases and V 7 bases, and 9 bases lay outside the gene matches. This CDR3 comprises 14 residues. CDR1 and CDR2 (germline): SGHRS, YFSETQ. The CDR3 loop reads CASSMGQYSDTQYF. CDR3 DNA: TGCGCCAGCTCAATGGGACAGTACTCAGATACGCAGTATTTT.

The table lists this clone with many counts. The rearrangement links TRBV7-8 to TRBJ1-3, with TRBD1 as a possible D gene (6 bases). Per the germline V gene, CDR1 is SGHVS and CDR2 is FQNEAQ. The CDR3 runs 14 residues. The V end lost 4 bases, the J end lost 0 bases, and 7 bases lay between the germline ends. CDR3 DNA sequence: TGTGCCAGCAGCTCGGGACACTCTGGAAACACCATATATTTT. Translating gives CASSSGHSGNTIYF.

This clone was counted ten times or more. This chain links TRBV19 with TRBJ2-6; TRBD2 matches at 11 bases. This CDR3 comprises 19 residues. In germline, CDR1 is LNHDA, CDR2 SQIVND (reference sequence). Unmatched junction bases numbered 11, after V lost 7 bases and J lost 0 bases. In DNA, the CDR3 is TGTGCCAGTAAGCAAGGGACTAGCGGCTTAAGCTCTGGGGCCAACGTCCTGACTTTC. Translation gives CASKQGTSGLSSGANVLTF.

This clone has only a few counts. J is TRBJ2-3 and V is TRBV4-3; 7 bases fit TRBD2. V trimming: 1 base; J trimming: 2 bases; junction bases outside the gene matches: 6. Per germline, CDR1 LGHNA and CDR2 YSLEER. The CDR3 spans 16 residues. The CDR3 DNA is TGCGCCAGCAGCCAAGGCCGGGGACTAAACACAGATACGCAGTATTTT. It encodes CASSQGRGLNTDTQYF.

This chain joins TRBV9 and TRBJ2-1; 11 bases agree with TRBD2. Per the germline V gene, CDR1 is SGDLS and CDR2 is YYNGEE. V gave up 4 bases and J gave up 4 bases; unmatched junction bases: 7. The CDR3 covers 16 residues. The CDR3 DNA sequence: TGTGCCAGCAGCACACTAGCGGGAGACACGTACAATGAGCAGTTCTTC. Residues: CASSTLAGDTYNEQFF.

The chain carries TRBV5-4 and TRBJ1-2, with D possibly TRBD1 on 6 matching bases. Germline-derived CDR1 and CDR2 are SGHNT and YYREEE (reference sequence). Trimming pared 4 bases from V and 4 bases from J, leaving 8 bases between. The CDR3 covers 12 residues. CDR3 sequence reads: CASSPDSYGYTF. CDR3 in DNA: TGTGCCAGCAGCCCGGACAGCTATGGCTACACCTTC.

Only one count was recorded for this clone. This chain connects TRBV28 to TRBJ1-5, with 8 positions matching TRBD1. The V gene's germline CDR1 is MDHEN and CDR2 SYDVKM. With 5 bases clipped from V and 2 bases from J, the junction kept 8 bases outside the gene matches. The CDR3 length is 16 residues. Here the CDR3 DNA reads TGTGCCAGCAGTCCCCGGACAGGGTTGGGCAATCAGCCCCAGCATTTT. Protein: CASSPRTGLGNQPQHF.

This clone was seen just once. Here the CDR3 reads CASSTLAGPSSYNEQFF. As DNA, the CDR3 is TGCGCCAGCAGCACTCTAGCGGGGCCCAGCTCCTACAATGAGCAGTTCTTC. V is TRBV5-1 and J is TRBJ2-1; TRBD2 aligns across 9 bases. The CDR3 runs to 17 residues. V lost 4 bases to trimming and J lost 0 bases; unmatched junction nucleotides: 8. Germline V CDR1 and CDR2: SGHRS, YFSETQ.

The chain links TRBV28 to TRBJ1-5; D might be TRBD1 (6 bases). Trimming cost V 7 bases and J 6 bases, with 16 bases left between them. Germline assignment: CDR1 MDHEN and CDR2 SYDVKM. The CDR3 sequence is 14 residues long. In nucleotides, the CDR3 is TGTGCCAGCACTAGGACAGCGCTCGGTCAGCCCCAGCATTTT. Translation gives CASTRTALGQPQHF.

The chain carries TRBV6-5 and TRBJ2-5; perhaps TRBD1 as D (6 bases). CDR1 and CDR2 from the germline V gene are MNHEY and SVGAGI. This CDR3 is 13 amino acids long. With 4 bases removed from V and 7 bases from J, the gap between germline ends came to 13 bases. The CDR3 region has the DNA TGTGCCAGCAGTTTTGGGGGCCGGGGGACCCAGTACTTC. Protein: CASSFGGRGTQYF.

The rearrangement uses TRBV7-9 and TRBJ1-3; no clear D gene. Germline V gene data show CDR1 as SEHNR and CDR2 as FQNEAQ (reference sequence). CDR3 length: 11 amino acids. V was cut by 8 bases and J by 0 bases, with 2 bases left in between. This CDR3 is CASLSGNTIYF. The CDR3 bases are TGTGCCAGCCTCTCTGGAAACACCATATATTTT.

The chain couples TRBV7-2 to TRBJ2-5; possible D gene TRBD1, 6 bases. Germline V gives CDR1 SGHTA, CDR2 FQGNSA. The V gene lost 1 base and the J gene lost 0 bases, with 15 bases spanning the gap. There are 17 residues in the CDR3. The CDR3 DNA reads TGTGCCAGCAGCTTAGTCGCCGGGACAACGTACCAAGAGACCCAGTACTTC. Amino acid sequence: CASSLVAGTTYQETQYF.

V usage is TRBV7-9 and J usage is TRBJ2-1, with 10 bases fitting TRBD2. V lost 5 bases to trimming and J lost 3 bases; unmatched junction nucleotides: 10. CDR1 is SEHNR, CDR2 FQNEAQ, per germline (reference sequence). The CDR3 covers 17 residues. The CDR3 loop is CASSNLASGSGYNEQFF. DNA for the CDR3: TGTGCCAGCAGCAACCTGGCTAGCGGGAGTGGCTACAATGAGCAGTTCTTC. Together with reference TRBV7-9 and TRBJ2-1, the CDR3 gives the full variable domain: DTGVSQNPRHKITKRGQNVTFRCDPISEHNRLYWYRQTLGQGPEFLTYFQNEAQLEKSRLLSDRFSAERPKGSFSTLEIQRTEQGDSAMYLCASSNLASGSGYNEQFFGPGTRLTVL.

This rearrangement joins TRBV28 to TRBJ2-7; TRBD2 might be the D (6 bases). The CDR3 runs 14 residues. Trimming removed 7 bases from V and 5 bases from J, with 18 bases in between. From germline, CDR1 is MDHEN and CDR2 SYDVKM. CDR3 sequence reads: CASTGVQGLHEQYF. The CDR3 region has the DNA TGTGCCAGCACGGGGGTCCAAGGTCTCCACGAGCAGTACTTC.